The clone carrying this T cell receptor (beta chain) came up many times. Its antigen is undetermined. Two oligonucleotides, mixed equimolar, formed the beta constant-region primer covering TRBC1 and TRBC2. TCRdb itself ran the UMI-ligation and nested PCR reads through MiXCR, one entry per CDR3 protein. Of approximately 85,000 distinct CDR3 sequences listed, 6% to 7.5% are singletons. Germline lookup yields CDR1 MNHEY and CDR2 SVGEGT. The CDR3 runs 16 residues. With 5 bases removed from V and 1 base from J, the gap between germline ends came to 16 bases. This entry is derived from a study of naive and memory T cell subsets. Study outcomes and limitations: In CD4 and CD8 cells, diversity dropped from naive through EMRA.

The chain carries TRBV6-2 or TRBV6-3 and TRBJ2-3; D not certain. The TCR was taken from a human donor in good health. Sequenced input: central memory CD4+ T cells from blood. CDR3 DNA: TGTGCCAGCAGTCCTAACCCTGTTCCAGGCACAGATACGCAGTATTTT. Protein: CASSPNPVPGTDTQYF.